A single sample is the source of the 12 T cell receptor beta chains below, sequenced in a study of radiotherapy plus CTLA-4 blockade in lung cancer. Only in-frame clones appear in the TCRdb table, and some are missing; sequencing was by immunoSEQ multiplex PCR. The sample lists over 100,000 clones, 70% to 90% occurring once. This specimen was peripheral blood, taken from a patient treated with radiotherapy plus ipilimumab. These receptors all come from a human donor with non-small cell lung cancer that progressed on radiotherapy plus ipilimumab.

The chain recombines TRBV5-1 with TRBJ2-1, with TRBD2 as a possible D gene (6 bases). The V gene's germline CDR1 is SGHRS and CDR2 YFSETQ. The CDR3 length is 13 residues. V lost 0 bases to trimming and J lost 12 bases, with 13 bases between them. CDR3 DNA sequence: TGCGCCAGCAGCTTGGTGGGCGCGGAGGGGCAGTTCTTC. This codes for CASSLVGAEGQFF.

The chain couples TRBV18 to TRBJ2-7, with TRBD1 matching over 9 bases. Looked up from germline, CDR1 is KGHSH and CDR2 is LQKENI. The CDR3 sequence is 14 residues long. The V and J ends lost 2 bases and 3 bases, in that order; junction bases with no gene match: 2. CDR3 DNA sequence: TGTGCCAGCTCACCATTGGACAGGGGCTACGAGCAGTACTTC. Translating it yields CASSPLDRGYEQYF.

V gene TRBV7-9 combines with J gene TRBJ2-7; 7 bases are shared with TRBD1. The CDR3 covers 15 residues. With 4 bases clipped from V and 4 bases from J, the junction kept 10 bases outside the gene matches. CDR1 is SEHNR and CDR2 is FQNEAQ in the germline V gene (reference sequence). The CDR3: CASSSTGFTGYEQYF. Here the CDR3 DNA reads TGTGCCAGCAGCTCGACAGGGTTTACCGGATACGAGCAGTACTTC. Together with reference TRBV7-9 and TRBJ2-7, the CDR3 gives the full variable domain: DTGVSQNPRHKITKRGQNVTFRCDPISEHNRLYWYRQTLGQGPEFLTYFQNEAQLEKSRLLSDRFSAERPKGSFSTLEIQRTEQGDSAMYLCASSSTGFTGYEQYFGPGTRLTVT.

CDR3 region: CASGFGLSDEQFF. For the CDR3, the DNA is TGTGCTAGTGGTTTTGGACTGAGCGATGAGCAGTTCTTC. This rearrangement joins TRBV12-5 to TRBJ2-1; possible D gene TRBD2, 5 bases. With 3 bases removed from V and 8 bases from J, the gap between germline ends came to 11 bases. The CDR3 runs to 13 residues. Germline assignment: CDR1 LGHNT and CDR2 FRNRAP. The full variable domain, completed using reference TRBV12-5 and TRBJ2-1, is DARVTQTPRHKVTEMGQEVTMRCQPILGHNTVFWYRQTMMQGLELLAYFRNRAPLDDSGMPKDRFSAEMPDATLATLKIQPSEPRDSAVYFCASGFGLSDEQFFGPGTRLTVL.

CDR3 residues: CASSGSRWGTEAFF. CDR3 sequence (DNA): TGTGCCAGTAGCGGCAGTCGGTGGGGTACTGAAGCTTTCTTT. The gene calls are TRBV19 and TRBJ1-1; D is unclear. The germline CDR1 and CDR2 sequences are LNHDA and SQIVND (reference sequence). Trimming took off 6 bases at V and 5 bases at J, with 16 bases between the two ends. The CDR3 has 14 amino acids.

The gene calls are TRBV25-1 and TRBJ2-1, with unresolved D. The CDR3 loop spans 11 amino acids. The V and J ends lost 6 bases and 9 bases respectively, with 9 bases between them. Germline loops: CDR1 MGHDK, CDR2 SYGVNS. CDR3 nucleotides: TGTGCCAGCAGGCTGGTAGGTGAGCAGTTCTTC. As protein: CASRLVGEQFF.

This clone has a single count. This chain joins TRBV28 and TRBJ2-5; D is perhaps TRBD1 or TRBD2 (6 bases each). This CDR3 is 12 amino acids long. Trimming left V 3 bases short and J 11 bases short, with 13 bases between. Germline V gene lookup returns CDR1 MDHEN and CDR2 SYDVKM. The CDR3 sequence: CASSLAGEEQYF. CDR3 DNA: TGTGCCAGCAGTTTGGCAGGGGAGGAGCAGTACTTC.

This chain uses TRBV19 with TRBJ2-2, with D perhaps TRBD2 (6 bases). Germline V lookup: CDR1 LNHDA, CDR2 SQIVND (reference sequence). This CDR3 spans 19 amino acids. The V end lost 6 bases, the J end lost 6 bases, and 29 bases lay between the germline ends. The CDR3 loop reads CASRRQTKTTGVDAGELFF. The CDR3 bases are TGTGCCAGTAGACGACAGACCAAGACGACGGGGGTTGACGCCGGGGAGCTGTTTTTT.

V usage is TRBV5-4 and J usage is TRBJ2-1; 15 bases line up with TRBD2. Germline-derived CDR1 and CDR2 are SGHNT and YYREEE (reference sequence). Trimming removed 4 bases from V and 4 bases from J; junction bases left unmatched: 9. This CDR3 is built from 18 residues. The CDR3 here is CASSPGLAGGGGYNEQFF. The DNA of the CDR3 is TGTGCCAGCAGCCCCGGACTAGCGGGAGGGGGAGGATACAATGAGCAGTTCTTC.

The chain recombines TRBV7-9 with TRBJ2-2; D not resolved. CDR1 is SEHNR, CDR2 FQNEAQ, per germline (reference sequence). Trimming cost V 3 bases and J 0 bases, with 8 bases left between them. CDR3 size: 15 residues. The CDR3 DNA reads TGTGCCAGCAGCTTTCTTGACACGAACACCGGGGAGCTGTTTTTT. Its protein product is CASSFLDTNTGELFF.

The chain carries TRBV7-6 and TRBJ1-2; D unresolved. The CDR3 is 13 residues long. CDR1 and CDR2 (germline): SGHVS, FNYEAQ. V was trimmed by 3 bases and J by 4 bases, leaving 9 bases between them. CDR3 in DNA: TGTGCCAGCAGCTTGGACGCCCTCTATGGCTACACCTTC. This encodes CASSLDALYGYTF.

The chain links TRBV29-1 to TRBJ2-5, with D perhaps assigned TRBD1 or TRBD2 (7 bases each). V was cut by 7 bases and J by 2 bases, with 14 bases left in between. CDR1 and CDR2 (germline): SQVTM, ANQGSEA. CDR3 length equals 13 residues. This CDR3 is CSASGTAQETQYF. The CDR3 DNA reads TGCAGCGCAAGCGGGACAGCTCAAGAGACCCAGTACTTC.